These 8 T cell receptor beta chains were sequenced from one sample in a study of T cell changes during pregnancy in multiple sclerosis. Generated by immunoSEQ multiplex PCR, the TCRdb table keeps only in-frame clones and is missing some. The sample has roughly 70,000 clones, 85% to 95% seen once. The source was peripheral blood, collected in the third trimester of pregnancy. These receptors all stem from a female donor in good health, enrolled as a control in a pregnancy study.

This clone was recorded only once. Other DNA sequences in the sample encode the same CDR3. The chain recombines TRBV28 with TRBJ1-2; D is uncertain. The CDR3 spans 12 residues. With 1 base removed from V and 2 bases from J, the gap between germline ends came to 2 bases. Germline CDR1 and CDR2: MDHEN and SYDVKM. CDR3 in DNA: TGTGCCAGCAGTTTATTAAACTATGGCTACACCTTC. Protein sequence: CASSLLNYGYTF.

This rearrangement joins TRBV10-3 to TRBJ1-1, with 8 nucleotides matching TRBD1. CDR3 length: 13 residues. V trimming: 5 bases; J trimming: 1 base; junction bases outside the gene matches: 0. Per germline, CDR1 ENHRY and CDR2 SYGVKD. CDR3 protein: CAISTGGNTEAFF. In DNA, the CDR3 is TGTGCCATCAGTACAGGGGGGAACACTGAAGCTTTCTTT.

The chain uses TRBV7-9 and TRBJ1-5; D ambiguous. CDR1 and CDR2 from the germline V gene are SEHNR and FQNEAQ (reference sequence). The CDR3 spans 15 residues. The V and J ends lost 0 bases and 7 bases respectively, with 13 bases between them. The CDR3 bases are TGTGCCAGCAGCTTAGCCGGGGAGGGTGAACAGCCCCAGCATTTT. It codes for CASSLAGEGEQPQHF. The full variable domain, its missing parts supplied by reference TRBV7-9 and TRBJ1-5, is DTGVSQNPRHKITKRGQNVTFRCDPISEHNRLYWYRQTLGQGPEFLTYFQNEAQLEKSRLLSDRFSAERPKGSFSTLEIQRTEQGDSAMYLCASSLAGEGEQPQHFGDGTRLSIL.

The J gene is TRBJ2-1, the V gene TRBV6-5; D remains unclear. V lost 0 bases to trimming and J lost 9 bases, with 18 bases between them. CDR1 MNHEY and CDR2 SVGAGI come from the germline V gene. CDR3 length: 16 residues. The CDR3 loop is CASSYSMGIGDLEQFF. The CDR3, as DNA: TGTGCCAGCAGTTACTCGATGGGTATTGGAGACCTTGAGCAGTTCTTC.

The genes are TRBV19 and TRBJ1-5; D is possibly TRBD1 (5 bases). V was trimmed by 1 base and J by 0 bases, leaving 7 bases between them. The CDR3 contains 15 residues. The germline V gene encodes CDR1 LNHDA and CDR2 SQIVND (reference sequence). In DNA, the CDR3 is TGTGCCAGTAGTATAGCGGGGGGTAGCAATCAGCCCCAGCATTTT. It codes for CASSIAGGSNQPQHF. Filled out from reference TRBV19 and TRBJ1-5, the complete variable domain reads DGGITQSPKYLFRKEGQNVTLSCEQNLNHDAMYWYRQDPGQGLRLIYYSQIVNDFQKGDIAEGYSVSREKKESFPLTVTSAQKNPTAFYLCASSIAGGSNQPQHFGDGTRLSIL.

V and J are TRBV11-2 and TRBJ1-3; no definite D call. The CDR3 extends over 14 amino acids. V lost 1 base, J lost 5 bases, and 9 bases lay in between. From germline, CDR1 is SGHAT and CDR2 FQNNGV. CDR3 protein: CASSLAGGRNTIYF. The DNA for the CDR3 is TGTGCCAGCAGCTTAGCCGGCGGCCGAAACACCATATATTTT.

The chain recombines TRBV14 with TRBJ2-3, with 11 positions matching TRBD2. The CDR3 consists of 15 residues. Germline-derived CDR1 and CDR2 are SGHDN and FVKESK. V dropped 0 bases and J dropped 15; count of bases not matched to a gene: 11. CDR3 amino acids: CASSQDTRGTSGRYF. CDR3 sequence (DNA): TGTGCCAGCAGCCAAGATACGAGGGGTACTAGCGGGAGATATTTT. Looking up the rest from reference TRBV14 and TRBJ2-3 gives the full variable domain: EAGVTQFPSHSVIEKGQTVTLRCDPISGHDNLYWYRRVMGKEIKFLLHFVKESKQDESGMPNNRFLAERTGGTYSTLKVQPAELEDSGVYFCASSQDTRGTSGRYFGPGTRLTVL.

CDR3 residues: CASSLAGTGQNEKLFF. The DNA for the CDR3 is TGCGCCAGCAGCTTGGCCGGGACAGGACAAAATGAAAAACTGTTTTTT. The rearrangement uses TRBV5-1 and TRBJ1-4; TRBD1 matches 8 bases. Germline V gene lookup returns CDR1 SGHRS and CDR2 YFSETQ. Trimming removed 0 bases from V and 5 bases from J; junction bases left unmatched: 6. The CDR3 totals 16 residues.